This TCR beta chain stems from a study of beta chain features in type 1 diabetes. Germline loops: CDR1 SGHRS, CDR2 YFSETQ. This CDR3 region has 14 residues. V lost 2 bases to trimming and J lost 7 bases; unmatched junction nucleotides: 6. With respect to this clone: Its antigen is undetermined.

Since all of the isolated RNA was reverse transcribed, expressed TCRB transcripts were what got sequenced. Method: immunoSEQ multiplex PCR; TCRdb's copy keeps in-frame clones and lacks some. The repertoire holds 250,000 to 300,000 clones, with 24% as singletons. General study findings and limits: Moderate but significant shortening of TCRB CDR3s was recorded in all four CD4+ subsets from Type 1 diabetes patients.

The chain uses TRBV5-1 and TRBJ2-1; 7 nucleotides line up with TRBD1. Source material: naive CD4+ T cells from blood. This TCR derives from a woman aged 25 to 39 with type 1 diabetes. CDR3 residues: CASSFGTEGNEQFF. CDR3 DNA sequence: TGCGCCAGCAGCTTCGGGACAGAGGGGAATGAGCAGTTCTTC.